This T cell receptor beta chain was identified in a study of molecular identifiers for immune sequencing clone quantification. The overall study: Naive CD8 RNA (approximately 20,000 or 100,000 cells) was divided into five aliquots, with four sequenced. Notes on the study in general: Shared barcodes on identical TCR molecules could underestimate the sizes of highly expanded clones.

This clonotype was found many times. The antigen is undetermined. Trimming took 3 bases from V and 4 from J, leaving 9 bases between them. This CDR3 region has 13 residues. Germline lookup yields CDR1 SEHNR and CDR2 FQNEAQ (reference sequence). Naive CD8 library inputs spanned roughly 17,000 to 1,100,000 sorted cells and 10%, 30% or 50% RNA. TCR libraries were built in bulk with a published protocol and specific TCR primers. MiXCR was run by TCRdb on the PCR reads, yielding one entry per CDR3 protein. This sample yields 85,000 to 100,000 distinct CDR3 sequences, of which roughly 24% are seen a single time; roughly 1% belongs to the top ten.

This chain joins TRBV7-9 and TRBJ1-2; D not resolved. This receptor was taken from a human donor in good health. Some libraries in this study had Jurkat cell RNA spiked in. Material for sequencing was naive CD8+ T cells from blood, with Jurkat cell RNA spiked in. Subset noted: FACS-sorted CD8+CD4-CCR7+CD45RA+ naive T cells. CDR3 nucleotides: TGTGCCAGCAGCTTTACGTTTAGCTATGGCTACACCTTC. Protein sequence: CASSFTFSYGYTF.